These 2 T cell receptor beta chains were sequenced from one sample in a study of shared clonotypes between healthy human individuals. This table comes from immunoSEQ multiplex PCR, and its TCRdb copy is limited to in-frame clones, with some not included. The data hold just over 2,000,000 clones, with 85% to 95% observed a single time. The sequenced sample consisted of naive CD4+ T cells sorted from blood. Subset specified: CD45RA+ positively selected. These receptors all come from a man aged 18 to 30 in good health.

This clone appeared once. The chain employs TRBV28 and TRBJ2-7, with TRBD1 identical over 12 bases. Looked up from germline, CDR1 is MDHEN and CDR2 is SYDVKM. The CDR3 runs to 15 residues. Trimming cost V 4 bases and J 8 bases; bases outside gene matches: 9. CDR3 in DNA: TGTGCCAGCAGTTCCACCGGGACAGGGGGCGTAAAGCAGTACTTC. It is translated as CASSSTGTGGVKQYF.

The chain links TRBV27 to TRBJ2-2; D perhaps matches TRBD2 (5 bases). The V gene lost 7 bases and the J gene lost 4 bases, with 19 bases spanning the gap. CDR1 MNHEY and CDR2 SMNVEV come from the germline V gene (reference sequence). The CDR3 totals 16 residues. The CDR3 sequence is CASTRGGLALTGELFF. The DNA of the CDR3 is TGTGCCAGCACCCGAGGTGGGCTAGCACTCACCGGGGAGCTGTTTTTT.